These 24 T cell receptor beta chains came from one sample sequenced in a study of T cell responses to AZD1222 COVID-19 vaccine. Clones were sequenced by immunoSEQ multiplex PCR, and TCRdb holds only the in-frame ones, with some missing. The table includes around 75,000 clones, more than 70% detected once. The source was peripheral blood, collected 28 days after the second dose of the MenACWY control vaccine. The source is an adult who received the MenACWY meningococcal vaccine as a control.

This sequence joins TRBV7-9 and TRBJ2-1; D is undetermined. The CDR3 runs to 15 residues. Germline V lookup: CDR1 SEHNR, CDR2 FQNEAQ (reference sequence). V was cut by 2 bases and J by 4 bases, with 12 bases left in between. CDR3 region: CASSLIGVGYNEQFF. Written as DNA, the CDR3 is TGTGCCAGCAGCTTAATTGGGGTGGGATACAATGAGCAGTTCTTC.

The rearrangement uses TRBV28 and TRBJ1-4; weak D call: TRBD1 (6 bases). Trimming shortened V by 4 bases and J by 1 base, and 10 bases separated the two germline ends. The CDR3 runs 15 residues. The germline V gene encodes CDR1 MDHEN and CDR2 SYDVKM. The CDR3 DNA reads TGTGCCAGCAGTTCAGGGGTTTTAACTAATGAAAAACTGTTTTTT. The encoded protein is CASSSGVLTNEKLFF.

This clone was recorded only once. The chain is built from TRBV6-5 and TRBJ2-6; 7 positions agree with TRBD1. Germline V gene data show CDR1 as MNHEY and CDR2 as SVGAGI. V shed 5 bases, J shed 4 bases, and the junction held 5 bases outside the gene matches. This CDR3 comprises 15 residues. CDR3 sequence: CASSRQGQGANVLTF. The CDR3 coding sequence is TGTGCCAGCAGTCGACAGGGCCAGGGGGCCAACGTCCTGACTTTC.

This chain uses TRBV5-1 with TRBJ1-2; D perhaps matches TRBD1 (5 bases). This CDR3 has 13 residues. Germline lookup yields CDR1 SGHRS and CDR2 YFSETQ. Deletions cut 6 bases from V and 0 bases from J, with 9 bases between. The CDR3 spells CASTQGPNYGYTF. The CDR3 nucleotides are TGCGCCAGCACCCAGGGACCTAACTATGGCTACACCTTC. Combining the CDR3 with reference TRBV5-1 and TRBJ1-2 gives the whole variable domain KAGVTQTPRYLIKTRGQQVTLSCSPISGHRSVSWYQQTPGQGLQFLFEYFSETQRNKGNFPGRFSGRQFSNSRSEMNVSTLELGDSALYLCASTQGPNYGYTFGSGTRLTVV.

This clone was found once. This sequence joins TRBV20-1 and TRBJ2-7; TRBD1 aligns across 11 bases. CDR1 and CDR2 (germline): DFQATT, SNEGSKA (reference sequence). Unmatched junction bases numbered 8, after V lost 3 bases and J lost 7 bases. CDR3 size: 14 residues. CDR3 in amino acids: CSASSGQGAKEQYF. Here the CDR3 DNA reads TGCAGTGCTAGTAGTGGACAGGGGGCCAAAGAGCAGTACTTC.

V gene TRBV4-2 combines with J gene TRBJ1-2; TRBD1 matches 8 bases. Germline V gives CDR1 LGHNA, CDR2 YNFKEQ. CDR3 length: 15 amino acids. J was trimmed by 5 bases and V by 1 base; bases with no gene match: 6. CDR3 coding DNA: TGTGCCAGCAGCCAAGGGACAGGGAGTGTATATGGCTACACCTTC. It codes for CASSQGTGSVYGYTF.

Only one count was recorded for this clone. CDR3 nucleotides: TGTGCCAGCCATCCTTCAGCCGGCACCGGGGAGCTGTTTTTT. Protein sequence: CASHPSAGTGELFF. The gene calls are TRBV6-6 and TRBJ2-2; D gene uncertain. The CDR3 spans 14 residues. The germline V gene encodes CDR1 MNHNY and CDR2 SVGAGI (reference sequence). Trimming left V 8 bases short and J 4 bases short, with 14 bases between.

The chain is built from TRBV2 and TRBJ2-1; 7 bases line up with TRBD2. The CDR3 is 14 amino acids. CDR1 SNHLY and CDR2 FYNNEI come from the germline V gene. The ends lost 8 bases at V and 4 bases at J; junction bases unmatched: 8. The CDR3 DNA sequence: TGTGCCAGCCGGGGAGGGCTAGTGTACAATGAGCAGTTCTTC. This codes for CASRGGLVYNEQFF.

The chain uses TRBV7-2 and TRBJ2-4; unclear D gene. V lost 5 bases and J 3 bases, leaving 14 bases between the germline ends. Germline values: CDR1 SGHTA, CDR2 FQGNSA. The CDR3 has 15 amino acids. The CDR3 region has the DNA TGTGCCAGCAGCGTACGATTCATGGGCAAAAACATTCAGTACTTC. Encoded protein: CASSVRFMGKNIQYF.

The CDR3 protein is CASRSPGQDYEQYF. The CDR3, as DNA: TGTGCCAGCAGGTCTCCGGGACAAGATTACGAGCAGTACTTC. This chain connects TRBV6-5 to TRBJ2-7; D might be TRBD1 (6 bases). This CDR3 is built from 14 residues. Germline CDR1 is MNHEY and CDR2 is SVGAGI. Trimming took off 6 bases at V and 4 bases at J, with 16 bases between the two ends.

The genes are TRBV5-6 and TRBJ1-1; weak D call: TRBD1 (5 bases). V lost 1 base and J lost 5, with 15 bases in between. This CDR3 comprises 15 residues. Germline CDR1 SGHDT, CDR2 YYEEEE. CDR3: CASSLWGSSRTEAFF. CDR3 DNA: TGTGCCAGCAGCTTGTGGGGGAGTTCGCGGACTGAAGCTTTCTTT.

The rearrangement links TRBV7-2 to TRBJ2-5; D may be TRBD1 (5 bases). Germline values: CDR1 SGHTA, CDR2 FQGNSA. The V and J ends lost 1 base and 5 bases respectively, with 11 bases between them. This CDR3 contains 14 residues. CDR3 protein: CASSLVSGLETQYF. CDR3 DNA: TGTGCCAGCAGCTTAGTCTCAGGGTTGGAGACCCAGTACTTC.

The V gene is TRBV7-9, the J gene TRBJ1-1; weak D call: TRBD1 (5 bases). The CDR3 is 13 amino acids. The V gene's germline CDR1 is SEHNR and CDR2 FQNEAQ (reference sequence). V was shortened by 7 bases and J by 1 base, with 10 bases between the two germline ends. This CDR3 reads CASTQGRNTEAFF. The DNA of the CDR3 is TGTGCCAGCACCCAGGGACGGAACACTGAAGCTTTCTTT.

The V and J genes are TRBV28 and TRBJ2-3; 12 bases line up with TRBD2. CDR3 size: 16 residues. The V gene's germline CDR1 is MDHEN and CDR2 SYDVKM. V lost 6 bases, J lost 7 bases, and 11 bases stayed unmatched. As DNA, the CDR3 is TGTGCCAGCAGCGATCTCGGACTAGCGGGGAAGAATACGCAGTATTTT. Residues: CASSDLGLAGKNTQYF.

This rearrangement joins TRBV7-2 to TRBJ1-1; no clear D gene. The length of the CDR3 is 16 residues. Between the trimmed V and J ends, which lost 0 bases and 3 bases, there was a span of 14 bases. Germline CDR1 and CDR2: SGHTA and FQGNSA. The CDR3 DNA is TGTGCCAGCAGCTTAGCGAGCAGCCTGCCGGACACTGAAGCTTTCTTT. Translation gives CASSLASSLPDTEAFF.

The gene calls are TRBV6-6 and TRBJ2-3; D ambiguous. The V end was cut by 7 bases, the J end by 5 bases, with 10 bases between. This CDR3 region has 12 residues. Germline-derived CDR1 and CDR2 are MNHNY and SVGAGI (reference sequence). The CDR3 is CASTRSGDTQYF. In nucleotides, the CDR3 is TGTGCCAGCACGAGAAGTGGAGATACGCAGTATTTT.

This chain links TRBV28 with TRBJ1-6; D not resolved. The CDR3 runs 16 residues. V lost 4 bases, J lost 7 bases, and 17 bases lay in between. CDR1 and CDR2 (germline): MDHEN, SYDVKM. The CDR3 DNA is TGTGCCAGCAGTTCCTCTAAGACCCCGAGCAATTCACCCCTCCACTTT. This encodes CASSSSKTPSNSPLHF.

The CDR3 nucleotides are TGTGCCAGCAGCCAAGGACTCATCCGGGACAGGGGACTCGGTGAGCAGTTCTTC. The encoded protein is CASSQGLIRDRGLGEQFF. The chain combines TRBV4-2 with TRBJ2-1; TRBD1 agrees at 10 bases. V lost 1 base, J lost 9 bases, and 15 bases stayed unmatched. CDR3 length equals 18 residues. Germline V lookup: CDR1 LGHNA, CDR2 YNFKEQ.

The chain is built from TRBV27 and TRBJ1-2; D is unclear. Trimming took off 0 bases at V and 5 bases at J, with 7 bases between the two ends. Germline CDR1 is MNHEY and CDR2 is SMNVEV (reference sequence). The CDR3 loop spans 13 amino acids. CDR3: CASSLSYDYGYTF. The CDR3 coding sequence is TGTGCCAGCAGTTTATCTTACGATTATGGCTACACCTTC.

This sequence joins TRBV18 and TRBJ2-2; TRBD1 agrees at 11 bases. The CDR3 is made up of 16 amino acids. The J segment lost 4 bases and the V segment lost 4 bases, leaving 5 bases of the junction unmatched. CDR1 KGHSH and CDR2 LQKENI come from the germline V gene. The CDR3 DNA sequence: TGTGCCAGCTCACGTGGACAGGGGGCGCTCACCGGGGAGCTGTTTTTT. Its translation: CASSRGQGALTGELFF.

This clone is a singleton in its sample. This sequence joins TRBV19 and TRBJ1-5; TRBD1 agrees at 7 bases. J gave up 0 bases and V 6 bases, and 5 bases lay outside the gene matches. The CDR3 is 15 amino acids. Germline values: CDR1 LNHDA, CDR2 SQIVND (reference sequence). The CDR3 sequence is CASRDRAGSNQPQHF. The CDR3 coding sequence is TGTGCCAGTAGAGACAGGGCGGGTAGCAATCAGCCCCAGCATTTT.

This clone was seen only once. V gene TRBV5-1 combines with J gene TRBJ2-1; the D gene is possibly TRBD2 (6 bases). V was pared by 3 bases and J by 7 bases, with 20 bases between. This CDR3 spans 16 amino acids. CDR1 is SGHRS, CDR2 YFSETQ, per germline. CDR3 loop: CASSWSESGPRNEQFF. The CDR3 DNA reads TGCGCCAGCAGCTGGTCGGAGAGCGGGCCGCGGAATGAGCAGTTCTTC. The full variable domain, in which reference TRBV5-1 and TRBJ2-1 provide the parts outside the CDR3, is KAGVTQTPRYLIKTRGQQVTLSCSPISGHRSVSWYQQTPGQGLQFLFEYFSETQRNKGNFPGRFSGRQFSNSRSEMNVSTLELGDSALYLCASSWSESGPRNEQFFGPGTRLTVL.

The rearrangement links TRBV6-2 or TRBV6-3 to TRBJ2-1; D remains ambiguous. Germline values: CDR1 MNHEY, CDR2 SVGEGT. V lost 6 bases to trimming and J lost 4 bases, with 10 bases between them. The CDR3 length is 13 residues. The CDR3 nucleotides read TGTGCCAGCAGCTGGATGGAATACAATGAGCAGTTCTTC. Residues: CASSWMEYNEQFF.

The V gene is TRBV7-2, the J gene TRBJ1-1, with D hard to call. The V and J ends lost 7 bases and 8 bases respectively, with 29 bases between them. There are 17 residues in the CDR3. Germline lookup yields CDR1 SGHTA and CDR2 FQGNSA. DNA for the CDR3: TGTGCCAGCAACCCAACGGGTTCCCACGGCCTTTCCCCCGAAGCTTTCTTT. Protein product: CASNPTGSHGLSPEAFF.